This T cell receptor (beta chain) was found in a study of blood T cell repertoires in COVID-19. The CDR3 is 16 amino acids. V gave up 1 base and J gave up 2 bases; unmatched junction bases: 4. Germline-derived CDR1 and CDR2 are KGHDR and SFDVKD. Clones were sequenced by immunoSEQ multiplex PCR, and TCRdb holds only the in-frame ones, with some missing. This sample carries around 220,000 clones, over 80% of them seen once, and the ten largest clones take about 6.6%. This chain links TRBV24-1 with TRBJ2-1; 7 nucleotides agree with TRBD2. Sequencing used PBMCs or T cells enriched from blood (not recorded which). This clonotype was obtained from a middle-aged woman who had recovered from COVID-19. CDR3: CATSDLSSGTYNEQFF. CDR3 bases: TGTGCCACCAGTGATTTATCCAGCGGGACCTACAATGAGCAGTTCTTC.